This T cell receptor beta chain appears in the sequencing data of a study of T cell responses to AZD1222 COVID-19 vaccine. The protocol was immunoSEQ multiplex PCR, while the TCRdb copy is restricted to in-frame clones and leaves out a portion. Of 90,000 to 150,000 clones listed, around nine tenths are singletons. The CDR3 is 16 residues long. The V gene's germline CDR1 is SGHNT and CDR2 YENEEA. Trimming removed 5 bases from V and 12 bases from J; junction bases left unmatched: 17. The sample here was peripheral blood, taken on day 0 of AZD1222 vaccination. The chain couples TRBV11-3 to TRBJ2-7; 12 positions match TRBD1. This TCR came from an adult in good health. The DNA of the CDR3 is TGTGCCAGCAGCCCAGCACCGGGACAGGGGGCAGGTTTAGGGTACTTC. This sequence encodes CASSPAPGQGAGLGYF.